The rows below give T cell receptor beta chains drawn from one sample of a study of CD8 T cells in ankylosing spondylitis. TCRdb used MiXCR to reprocess the 5' RACE reads, holding one entry per CDR3 protein. This repertoire shows under 300,000 distinct CDR3 sequences, roughly 18% found once; its top ten account for around 30%. Sample: blood, either unsorted or a sorted T cell fraction (not recorded which). These receptors all come from a male donor with ankylosing spondylitis or in good health (not recorded which). Each CDR3 is given with its conserved first and last residue. The D gene is left open where the match is weak. Clone size is not always given. Where it is, it says once, few, many or a class for expanded clones.

V	D	J	size	DNA	CDR3
TRBV27	TRBD2	TRBJ2-4	few	TGTGCCAGCAGGAATCCGGGACTAGCGTCTCAAAACATTCAGTACTTC	CASRNPGLASQNIQYF
TRBV6-1	TRBD1	TRBJ2-7	-	TGTGCCAGCAGTGAAGAGGGACAGCTCTACGAGCAGTACTTC	CASSEEGQLYEQYF
TRBV3-1	-	TRBJ1-1	-	TGTGCCAGCAGCCAAGATCCCCCTGAAGCTTTCTTT	CASSQDPPEAFF
TRBV4-2	-	TRBJ1-5	few	TGTGCCAGCAGCCAGGAGGACAGTCTGAGCAATCAGCCCCAGCATTTT	CASSQEDSLSNQPQHF
TRBV29-1	TRBD1	TRBJ2-1	few	TGCGTCAGTCAGGGGGCCCCCTACAATGAGCAGTTCTTC	CVSQGAPYNEQFF
TRBV5-6	-	TRBJ2-1	-	TGTGCCAGCAGCTTGGCCAAGGAGCAGTTCTTC	CASSLAKEQFF
TRBV29-1	-	TRBJ2-7	-	TGCAGCGTGGTAGGGGGGCCCCTCTCCTACGAGCAGTACTTC	CSVVGGPLSYEQYF
TRBV6-2/TRBV6-3	TRBD1	TRBJ1-2	-	TGTGCCAGCAGTTCGACAGGGGGCTGGAGCTATGGCTACACCTTC	CASSSTGGWSYGYTF
TRBV2	-	TRBJ2-1	few	TGTGCCAGCGGGGGTCGGGGGCCGGATTACAATGAGCAGTTCTTC	CASGGRGPDYNEQFF
TRBV29-1	-	TRBJ2-7	many	TGCAGCGTTGTTCCAGGGGACTCCTACGAGCAGTACTTC	CSVVPGDSYEQYF
TRBV29-1	-	TRBJ2-1	few	TGCAGCGTTGAACCTGCGAGGGGCAATGAGCAGTTCTTC	CSVEPARGNEQFF
TRBV14	-	TRBJ1-1	few	TGTGCCAGCAGCCAACGGGGGGGCGTCCGGACCAACACTGAAGCTTTCTTT	CASSQRGGVRTNTEAFF
TRBV7-9	-	TRBJ1-5	-	TGTGCCAGCAGCTTAGGGGGTAACAATCAGCCCCAGCATTTT	CASSLGGNNQPQHF
TRBV12-3/TRBV12-4	TRBD1	TRBJ1-4	-	TGTGCCAGCAGTTCACGGACAGGGGAGGAAAAACTGTTTTTT	CASSSRTGEEKLFF
TRBV5-5	TRBD1	TRBJ1-2	many	TGTGCCAGCAGCTCGTCCGGGACAGGGGGCGCCTATGGCTACACCTTC	CASSSSGTGGAYGYTF
TRBV12-3/TRBV12-4	-	TRBJ2-3	-	TGTGCCAGCAGGACAGGCACAGATACGCAGTATTTT	CASRTGTDTQYF
TRBV19	TRBD1	TRBJ2-5	-	TGTGCCAGTAGTATGACGACAGGGGTCGCGGAGACCCAGTACTTC	CASSMTTGVAETQYF
TRBV4-3	-	TRBJ2-1	few	TGCGCCAGCAGCCAAGATGTCGGAGCCTACAATGAGCAGTTCTTC	CASSQDVGAYNEQFF
TRBV24-1	-	TRBJ2-3	-	TGTGCCACCAGTGGCGGGGGCGAACGCACAGATACGCAGTATTTT	CATSGGGERTDTQYF
TRBV6-1	-	TRBJ1-1	-	TGTGCCAGCAGTGAGTTTGGGGAACAGGACTTGAACACTGAAGCTTTCTTT	CASSEFGEQDLNTEAFF
TRBV4-1	-	TRBJ2-5	-	TGCGCCAGCAGCCAACAACCCGGAGGGCGGAATATGCAAGAGACCCAGTACTTC	CASSQQPGGRNMQETQYF
TRBV5-1	-	TRBJ2-3	few	TGCGCCAGCAGACTAATACCTGGGGACACAGATACGCAGTATTTT	CASRLIPGDTDTQYF
TRBV6-5	-	TRBJ2-2	-	TGTGCCAGCAGTTACTCCGGGAGAAACACCGGGGAGCTGTTTTTT	CASSYSGRNTGELFF
TRBV10-2	-	TRBJ2-7	-	TGCGCCAGCGCCGACAACTCCGAGCAGTACTTC	CASADNSEQYF